This TCR beta chain came from a study of blood T cell repertoires in COVID-19. Study details: Sites across the United States, Italy and Spain contributed samples from acute and convalescent COVID-19. T cells, B-cell-depleted T cells, or PBMCs supplied cDNA or gDNA.

Authors' analysis steps: Reference gene primer amplification in the assay estimated nucleated cell counts. The protocol was immunoSEQ multiplex PCR, while the TCRdb copy is restricted to in-frame clones and leaves out a portion. The DNA gave D and trimming, while V, J and clone size come from that table. The sample gives 300,000 or so clones, just under 85% of which show up once; about 4% is in the top ten. The V gene end was trimmed by 7 bases and the J gene end by 8 bases; junction bases not matched to a gene: 10. There are 14 residues in the CDR3. Germline CDR1 reads SQVTM; CDR2 reads ANQGSEA. The sequenced material came from peripheral blood. This TCR was sampled from a woman aged 45-65 years with active or convalescent COVID-19. J is TRBJ2-1 and V is TRBV29-1, with 11 bases aligning to TRBD1. CDR3 region: CSADPGQGAYEQFF. CDR3 sequence (DNA): TGCAGCGCCGACCCCGGACAGGGGGCGTATGAGCAGTTCTTC.